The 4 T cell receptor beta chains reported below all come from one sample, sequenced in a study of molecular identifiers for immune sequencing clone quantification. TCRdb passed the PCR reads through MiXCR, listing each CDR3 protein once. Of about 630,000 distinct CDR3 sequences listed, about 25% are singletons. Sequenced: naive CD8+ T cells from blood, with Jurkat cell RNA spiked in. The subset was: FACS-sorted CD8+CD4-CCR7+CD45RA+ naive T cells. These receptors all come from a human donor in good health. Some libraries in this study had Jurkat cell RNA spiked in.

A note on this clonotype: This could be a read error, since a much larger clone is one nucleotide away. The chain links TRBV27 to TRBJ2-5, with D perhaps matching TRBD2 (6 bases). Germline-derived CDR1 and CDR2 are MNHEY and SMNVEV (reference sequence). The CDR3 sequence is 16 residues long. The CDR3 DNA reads TGTGCCAGCAGTTTATATTTTAGGGAGGTACAAGAGCCCCAGTACTTC. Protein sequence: CASSLYFREVQEPQYF.

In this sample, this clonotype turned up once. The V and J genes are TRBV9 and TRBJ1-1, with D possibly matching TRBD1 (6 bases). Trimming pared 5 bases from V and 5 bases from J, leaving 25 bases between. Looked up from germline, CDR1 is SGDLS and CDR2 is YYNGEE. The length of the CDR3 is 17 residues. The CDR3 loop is CASSKGGGGALNTEAFF. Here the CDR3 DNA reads TGTGCCAGCAGTAAGGGGGGAGGGGGGGCGCTAAATACTGAAGCTTTCTTT.

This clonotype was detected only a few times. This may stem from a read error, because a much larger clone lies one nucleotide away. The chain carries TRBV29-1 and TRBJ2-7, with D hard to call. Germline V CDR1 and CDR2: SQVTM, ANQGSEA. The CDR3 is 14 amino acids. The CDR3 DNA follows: TGCAGCGTTGTCGGGTACCGAAGCTCCTACGGGCAGTACTTC. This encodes CSVVGYRSSYGQYF.

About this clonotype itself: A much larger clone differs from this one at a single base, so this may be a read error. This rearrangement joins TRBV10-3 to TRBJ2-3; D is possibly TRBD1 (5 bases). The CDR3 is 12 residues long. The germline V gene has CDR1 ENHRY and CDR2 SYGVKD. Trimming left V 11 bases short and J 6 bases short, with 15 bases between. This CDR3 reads CASGSFGDTQYF. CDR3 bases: TGTGCCTCAGGGTCTTTCGGGGATACGCAGTATTTT.